This T cell receptor beta chain was identified during a study of T-cell memory formation after mild COVID-19. Study in general: TCR clusters were largely donor specific. Study-level points and caveats: Confirmation was lacking for SARS-CoV-2 specificity of second-wave clones that peaked on day 37. Contracting clones, day 15 to 85, had balanced CD4/CD8, and later expanders favored CD4+.

This clonotype was seen a few times. The target antigen is unknown. TCRdb recomputed calls from the 5' RACE reads with MiXCR, one row per CDR3 protein. The table has roughly 400,000 distinct CDR3 sequences, roughly 17% seen once; the top ten hold around a fifth. The CDR3 extends over 15 amino acids. Germline assignment: CDR1 SGHAT and CDR2 FQNNGV. V was shortened by 5 bases and J by 5 bases, with 18 bases between the two germline ends. This receptor was obtained from a man aged 18-30 years who had mild COVID-19 (a few samples of this study predate the infection). Cell type and time point are not known. J is TRBJ2-5 and V is TRBV11-2; no clear D. Sequenced input: PBMCs or a T cell subset sorted from them (not recorded which). The CDR3 here is CASSQTSGGFETQYF. CDR3 DNA: TGTGCCAGCAGCCAAACTTCGGGTGGTTTTGAGACCCAGTACTTC.